Listed below are T cell receptor beta chains from one sample, sequenced in a study of cytomegalovirus exposure and HLA in healthy donors. Data came from immunoSEQ multiplex PCR; TCRdb stores just in-frame clones and leaves some out. The table records approximately 100,000 clones, under 75% of them present only once. Sample: PBMCs. Source of these receptors: a female donor in good health and CMV-seronegative. The CDR3 runs from the conserved cysteine through the conserved F or W. Each record gives: clone size, D gene, J gene, V gene, CDR3 protein, CDR3 DNA. A D gene is named only where the DNA matches it firmly. Clone size is not always given. Where it is, it says once, few, many or a class for expanded clones.

abundance: NA
d_gene: NA
j_gene: TRBJ2-5
v_gene: TRBV7-7
CDR3aa: CASPPREASQETQYF
CDR3nt: TGTGCTAGCCCACCCAGGGAGGCAAGCCAAGAGACCCAGTACTTC

abundance: NA
d_gene: TRBD1
j_gene: TRBJ1-1
v_gene: TRBV4-2
CDR3aa: CASSQVRQGYTEAFF
CDR3nt: TGTGCCAGCAGCCAAGTACGACAGGGTTACACTGAAGCTTTCTTT

abundance: few
d_gene: NA
j_gene: TRBJ2-5
v_gene: TRBV7-2
CDR3aa: CASSRGSMETQYF
CDR3nt: TGTGCCAGCAGCCGCGGTTCGATGGAGACCCAGTACTTC

abundance: NA
d_gene: NA
j_gene: TRBJ1-5
v_gene: TRBV27
CDR3aa: CASSLQGDNQPQHF
CDR3nt: TGTGCCAGCAGTCTACAGGGCGACAATCAGCCCCAGCATTTT

abundance: NA
d_gene: NA
j_gene: TRBJ1-2
v_gene: TRBV30
CDR3aa: CAWSGRGGSHGYTF
CDR3nt: TGTGCCTGGAGTGGGAGGGGGGGCTCCCATGGCTACACCTTC

abundance: NA
d_gene: TRBD2
j_gene: TRBJ2-2
v_gene: TRBV9
CDR3aa: CASSPLTSGGEAGELFF
CDR3nt: TGTGCCAGCAGCCCCTTAACTAGCGGGGGAGAAGCCGGGGAGCTGTTTTTT

abundance: NA
d_gene: TRBD2
j_gene: TRBJ2-1
v_gene: TRBV7-8
CDR3aa: CASSLEGLAGQFF
CDR3nt: TGTGCCAGCAGCTTAGAGGGACTAGCGGGGCAGTTCTTC

abundance: once
d_gene: TRBD2
j_gene: TRBJ2-7
v_gene: TRBV6-6
CDR3aa: CASSYPTSAIFSEQYF
CDR3nt: TGTGCCAGCAGTTACCCCACTAGCGCCATATTCTCCGAGCAGTACTTC

abundance: NA
d_gene: NA
j_gene: TRBJ1-1
v_gene: TRBV7-9
CDR3aa: CASSLEQGLNTEAFF
CDR3nt: TGTGCCAGCAGCTTAGAGCAGGGTTTGAACACTGAAGCTTTCTTT

abundance: few
d_gene: TRBD2
j_gene: TRBJ2-5
v_gene: TRBV27
CDR3aa: CASSISGSRETQYF
CDR3nt: TGTGCCAGCAGTATTAGCGGGAGCCGGGAGACCCAGTACTTC

abundance: NA
d_gene: TRBD2
j_gene: TRBJ2-1
v_gene: TRBV5-4
CDR3aa: CASSPSGGFLGEQFF
CDR3nt: TGTGCCAGCAGCCCTAGCGGGGGGTTTCTCGGGGAGCAGTTCTTC

abundance: few
d_gene: NA
j_gene: TRBJ2-2
v_gene: TRBV28
CDR3aa: CASSLREAGELFF
CDR3nt: TGTGCCAGCAGCCTCAGGGAAGCCGGGGAGCTGTTTTTT

abundance: few
d_gene: NA
j_gene: TRBJ2-2
v_gene: TRBV2
CDR3aa: CASSESQKNTGELFF
CDR3nt: TGTGCCAGCAGTGAAAGTCAGAAGAACACCGGGGAGCTGTTTTTT

abundance: NA
d_gene: NA
j_gene: TRBJ2-7
v_gene: TRBV12-5
CDR3aa: CASGLAFPPGREGYEQYF
CDR3nt: TGTGCTAGTGGTTTGGCTTTCCCCCCGGGCAGGGAAGGGTACGAGCAGTACTTC

abundance: NA
d_gene: NA
j_gene: TRBJ2-1
v_gene: TRBV7-8
CDR3aa: CASSLGAGALNEQFF
CDR3nt: TGTGCCAGCAGTTTAGGGGCAGGGGCGCTTAATGAGCAGTTCTTC

abundance: few
d_gene: NA
j_gene: TRBJ2-3
v_gene: TRBV19
CDR3aa: CASSIGPAGWYF
CDR3nt: TGTGCCAGTAGTATCGGGCCAGCAGGGTGGTATTTT

abundance: NA
d_gene: TRBD1
j_gene: TRBJ1-1
v_gene: TRBV7-9
CDR3aa: CASSLDQGAGEDTEAFF
CDR3nt: TGTGCCAGCAGCTTAGACCAGGGGGCGGGGGAAGACACTGAAGCTTTCTTT

abundance: NA
d_gene: NA
j_gene: TRBJ1-2
v_gene: TRBV4-1
CDR3aa: CASSQEAAAALYGYTF
CDR3nt: TGCGCCAGCAGCCAAGAGGCAGCGGCAGCCCTGTATGGCTACACCTTC

abundance: NA
d_gene: NA
j_gene: TRBJ1-5
v_gene: TRBV11-2
CDR3aa: CASSTTTYQPQHF
CDR3nt: TGTGCCAGCAGCACAACAACGTATCAGCCCCAGCATTTT

abundance: NA
d_gene: TRBD2
j_gene: TRBJ2-7
v_gene: TRBV7-8
CDR3aa: CASSPRTSGKIWQYF
CDR3nt: TGTGCCAGCAGCCCGAGGACTAGCGGGAAAATCTGGCAGTACTTC

abundance: NA
d_gene: NA
j_gene: TRBJ2-7
v_gene: TRBV6-5
CDR3aa: CATGQPYEQYF
CDR3nt: TGTGCCACCGGACAACCCTACGAGCAGTACTTC

abundance: NA
d_gene: NA
j_gene: TRBJ1-2
v_gene: TRBV4-1
CDR3aa: CASSQEVRDGYTF
CDR3nt: TGCGCCAGCAGCCAAGAGGTGCGGGACGGCTACACCTTC

abundance: NA
d_gene: TRBD1
j_gene: TRBJ2-1
v_gene: TRBV27
CDR3aa: CASSLRTGSYNEQFF
CDR3nt: TGTGCCAGCAGTTTAAGGACAGGGTCCTACAATGAGCAGTTCTTC

abundance: NA
d_gene: NA
j_gene: TRBJ1-4
v_gene: TRBV28
CDR3aa: CASSGTWGEKLFF
CDR3nt: TGTGCCAGCAGCGGGACATGGGGGGAAAAACTGTTTTTT

abundance: NA
d_gene: NA
j_gene: TRBJ2-7
v_gene: TRBV4-3
CDR3aa: CASSQDQERAKQYF
CDR3nt: TGCGCCAGCAGCCAAGATCAGGAGAGGGCAAAGCAGTACTTC

abundance: NA
d_gene: TRBD2
j_gene: TRBJ2-2
v_gene: TRBV5-1
CDR3aa: CASASGRDTGELFF
CDR3nt: TGCGCCAGCGCCAGCGGGAGAGACACCGGGGAGCTGTTTTTT

abundance: NA
d_gene: NA
j_gene: TRBJ2-7
v_gene: TRBV7-2
CDR3aa: CASSLALTGYEQYF
CDR3nt: TGTGCCAGCAGCTTAGCGCTGACAGGCTACGAGCAGTACTTC

abundance: NA
d_gene: TRBD2
j_gene: TRBJ2-7
v_gene: TRBV7-2
CDR3aa: CASSFRTSGMGGEQYF
CDR3nt: TGTGCCAGCAGCTTTCGGACTAGCGGGATGGGTGGGGAGCAGTACTTC

abundance: few
d_gene: NA
j_gene: TRBJ2-7
v_gene: TRBV6-5
CDR3aa: CASSYSVRGATYEQYF
CDR3nt: TGTGCCAGCAGTTACTCGGTCAGGGGGGCTACCTACGAGCAGTACTTC